The 4 T cell receptor beta chains reported below all come from one sample, sequenced in a study of blood T cell repertoires in COVID-19. Profiling relied on immunoSEQ multiplex PCR, and the TCRdb table lists in-frame clones only, not all of them. The sample holds under 100,000 clones, around 87% seen once. The sequencing input was peripheral blood. All receptors derive from a man in his forties with acute or convalescent COVID-19.

The chain recombines TRBV25-1 with TRBJ2-7, with TRBD2 matching over 8 bases. The germline V gene has CDR1 MGHDK and CDR2 SYGVNS. V lost 7 bases to trimming and J lost 1 base; unmatched junction nucleotides: 6. CDR3 length: 14 residues. CDR3 region: CASIGSGTSYEQYF. Written as DNA, the CDR3 is TGTGCCAGCATTGGTAGCGGGACTTCCTACGAGCAGTACTTC.

The rearrangement joins TRBV6-6 to TRBJ1-5, with 8 bases that match TRBD1. V lost 5 bases to trimming and J lost 5 bases; unmatched junction nucleotides: 5. Germline CDR1 and CDR2: MNHNY and SVGAGI (reference sequence). This CDR3 has 14 amino acids. The CDR3 DNA follows: TGTGCCAGCAGTCTTCAGGGGGCAGATCAGCCCCAGCATTTT. Translated, it gives CASSLQGADQPQHF.

This chain links TRBV3-1 (or the pseudogene TRBV3-2) with TRBJ1-4, with D perhaps TRBD1 (5 bases). V was shortened by 1 base and J by 1 base, with 7 bases between the two germline ends. CDR3 length equals 15 residues. Germline CDR1 LGHDT, CDR2 YNNKEL (reference sequence). The CDR3 loop is CASSQVGGTNEKLFF. CDR3 DNA: TGTGCCAGCAGCCAAGTCGGGGGAACTAATGAAAAACTGTTTTTT.

This clone was seen a single time. V and J are TRBV6-5 and TRBJ2-1; a possible D gene is TRBD2 (5 bases). Trimming removed 5 bases from V and 0 bases from J, with 11 bases in between. The CDR3 is 15 amino acids. Germline values: CDR1 MNHEY, CDR2 SVGAGI. Here the CDR3 reads CASSNQRSSYNEQFF. The CDR3 DNA sequence: TGTGCCAGCAGTAACCAGCGGTCCTCCTACAATGAGCAGTTCTTC.